The 26 T cell receptor beta chains listed next were all sequenced from one sample in a study of chemoradiotherapy in HPV16-positive cancers. Sequencing used immunoSEQ multiplex PCR; TCRdb keeps in-frame clones, though not all of them. The sample records roughly 32,000 clones, roughly 87% being singletons. Sequencing used blood, obtained from a patient who underwent chemoradiotherapy. Receptors originate from a human donor with HPV-associated anogenital cancer.

This chain uses TRBV27 with TRBJ2-2; 8 bases line up with TRBD2. This CDR3 is built from 15 residues. Unmatched junction bases numbered 4, after V lost 7 bases and J lost 0 bases. Germline assignment: CDR1 MNHEY and CDR2 SMNVEV (reference sequence). The CDR3 nucleotides are TGTGCCAGCACCCGCGGGGGGCCGAACACCGGGGAGCTGTTTTTT. It is translated as CASTRGGPNTGELFF.

The sample holds one count of this clone. The chain employs TRBV6-1 and TRBJ2-1, with TRBD1 matching over 9 bases. The CDR3 loop spans 13 amino acids. Germline V gives CDR1 MNHNS, CDR2 SASEGT. V lost 6 bases, J lost 5 bases, and 2 bases stayed unmatched. Here the CDR3 DNA reads TGTGCCAGCAGAAACAGGGGGCACAATGAGCAGTTCTTC. It encodes CASRNRGHNEQFF.

This chain joins TRBV29-1 and TRBJ1-1, with no clear D. The CDR3 consists of 11 residues. Trimming took off 6 bases at V and 1 base at J, with 6 bases between the two ends. Germline loops: CDR1 SQVTM, CDR2 ANQGSEA. DNA for the CDR3: TGCAGCGTAGACTGGAACACTGAAGCTTTCTTT. Its protein product is CSVDWNTEAFF. The full variable domain, with the rest looked up from reference TRBV29-1 and TRBJ1-1, is SAVISQKPSRDICQRGTSLTIQCQVDSQVTMMFWYRQQPGQSLTLIATANQGSEATYESGFVIDKFPISRPNLTFSTLTVSNMSPEDSSIYLCSVDWNTEAFFGQGTRLTVV.

There are a few counts of this clone. This sequence joins TRBV7-9 and TRBJ2-5; 9 nucleotides agree with TRBD2. The CDR3 is 14 residues long. Germline lookup yields CDR1 SEHNR and CDR2 FQNEAQ (reference sequence). The junction had 1 base not matched to a gene; V was cut back by 5 bases and J by 0 bases. The DNA of the CDR3 is TGTGCCAGCAGCCCTAGCGGGAACCAAGAGACCCAGTACTTC. Translating it yields CASSPSGNQETQYF. The full variable domain, rest sourced from reference TRBV7-9 and TRBJ2-5, is DTGVSQNPRHKITKRGQNVTFRCDPISEHNRLYWYRQTLGQGPEFLTYFQNEAQLEKSRLLSDRFSAERPKGSFSTLEIQRTEQGDSAMYLCASSPSGNQETQYFGPGTRLLVL.

The chain recombines TRBV7-8 with TRBJ1-5; the match to TRBD1 covers 8 bases. Germline V gene data show CDR1 as SGHVS and CDR2 as FQNEAQ. The CDR3 is 17 amino acids. Losses at the gene ends were 5 bases for V and 11 bases for J; bases not matched to a gene: 20. In DNA, the CDR3 is TGTGCCAGCAGCCCGCACAACCCGGTGGGACAGGCCTTATCCCAGCATTTT. Translating gives CASSPHNPVGQALSQHF.

The chain couples TRBV29-1 to TRBJ1-2; D is unresolved. The CDR3 is made up of 9 amino acids. V was clipped by 3 bases and J by 8 bases, with 4 bases between them. CDR1 SQVTM and CDR2 ANQGSEA come from the germline V gene. CDR3 DNA: TGCAGCGTTGATGGGGGCTACACCTTC. This translates into CSVDGGYTF.

This chain joins TRBV6-1 and TRBJ2-2; no clear D gene. The CDR3 totals 14 residues. V was clipped by 2 bases and J by 5 bases, with 9 bases between them. Germline assignment: CDR1 MNHNS and CDR2 SASEGT. For the CDR3, the DNA is TGTGCCAGCAGTGAACGAACAGAGACCGGGGAGCTGTTTTTT. Translation gives CASSERTETGELFF.

The V gene is TRBV27, the J gene TRBJ1-5, with D possibly TRBD1 on 6 matching bases. CDR1 MNHEY and CDR2 SMNVEV come from the germline V gene (reference sequence). V gave up 2 bases and J gave up 0 bases, with 14 bases separating them. This CDR3 is 17 amino acids long. CDR3 in amino acids: CASSLDGGDYSNQPQHF. Here the CDR3 DNA reads TGTGCCAGCAGTTTAGATGGGGGCGATTATAGCAATCAGCCCCAGCATTTT.

The rearrangement joins TRBV30 to TRBJ1-2; D is possibly TRBD1 (5 bases). Germline V CDR1 and CDR2: GTSNPN, SVGIG (reference sequence). The CDR3 has 13 amino acids. Trimming took off 7 bases at V and 2 bases at J, with 14 bases between the two ends. CDR3 nucleotides: TGTGCCTACGTCCGACGGACAAACTATGGCTACACCTTC. Its protein product is CAYVRRTNYGYTF.

This clone was found once. The chain joins TRBV5-1 to TRBJ1-1, with D hard to call. Trimming shortened V by 4 bases and J by 3 bases, and 10 bases separated the two germline ends. The germline V gene has CDR1 SGHRS and CDR2 YFSETQ. The CDR3 sequence is 13 residues long. CDR3 DNA: TGCGCCAGCAGCAAGGACGGATACACTGAAGCTTTCTTT. It yields the protein CASSKDGYTEAFF. Combining the CDR3 with reference TRBV5-1 and TRBJ1-1 gives the whole variable domain KAGVTQTPRYLIKTRGQQVTLSCSPISGHRSVSWYQQTPGQGLQFLFEYFSETQRNKGNFPGRFSGRQFSNSRSEMNVSTLELGDSALYLCASSKDGYTEAFFGQGTRLTVV.

The chain combines TRBV7-2 with TRBJ2-7; D remains ambiguous. CDR1 and CDR2 from the germline V gene are SGHTA and FQGNSA. V was shortened by 2 bases and J by 0 bases, with 8 bases between the two germline ends. CDR3 length equals 14 residues. CDR3 in amino acids: CASSLTASSYEQYF. CDR3 bases: TGTGCCAGCAGCTTAACGGCGAGCTCCTACGAGCAGTACTTC.

About this clone itself: The same CDR3 is also encoded by other DNA sequences in this sample. The gene calls are TRBV2 and TRBJ1-1, with D maybe TRBD1 (5 bases). This CDR3 contains 14 residues. Germline V gene lookup returns CDR1 SNHLY and CDR2 FYNNEI. V was cut by 7 bases and J by 1 base, with 13 bases left in between. This CDR3 is CASKYGDGNTEAFF. CDR3 nucleotides: TGTGCCAGCAAGTATGGGGACGGGAACACTGAAGCTTTCTTT.

DNA of the CDR3: TGTGCCAGCAGTCCCGGACAGGGTCGATCTCGTGAGCAGTTCTTC. Amino acids: CASSPGQGRSREQFF. V gene TRBV6-6 combines with J gene TRBJ2-1; 8 nucleotides match TRBD1. The trim removed 5 bases at V and 9 bases at J, leaving 12 bases unmatched. Germline V gene lookup returns CDR1 MNHNY and CDR2 SVGAGI (reference sequence). The CDR3 sequence is 15 residues long.

The CDR3: CASSRGRTYEQYF. CDR3 DNA: TGTGCCAGTAGTAGGGGACGGACCTACGAGCAGTACTTC. V and J are TRBV19 and TRBJ2-7; D is tentatively TRBD1 or TRBD2 (5 bases each). Deletions cut 4 bases from V and 2 bases from J, with 9 bases between. Germline CDR1 is LNHDA and CDR2 is SQIVND (reference sequence). This CDR3 is built from 13 residues.

The chain links TRBV19 to TRBJ1-1, with 8 bases aligning to TRBD1. Germline V gene data show CDR1 as LNHDA and CDR2 as SQIVND (reference sequence). The length of the CDR3 is 15 residues. Trimming removed 2 bases from V and 4 bases from J; junction bases left unmatched: 6. CDR3 coding DNA: TGTGCCAGTAGTATACCAGGACAGGGAGGCACTGAAGCTTTCTTT. The encoded protein is CASSIPGQGGTEAFF.

The rearrangement uses TRBV18 and TRBJ2-1, with TRBD2 matching over 11 bases. V dropped 8 bases and J dropped 4; count of bases not matched to a gene: 4. Germline V gene data show CDR1 as KGHSH and CDR2 as LQKENI. The CDR3 covers 14 residues. CDR3 protein: CASAGTSGYNEQFF. The CDR3 DNA is TGTGCCAGCGCCGGGACTAGCGGATACAATGAGCAGTTCTTC.

The chain employs TRBV23-1 and TRBJ2-2; D not certain. TRBV23-1 is flagged as an ORF with uncertain function. Trimming cost V 2 bases and J 1 base, with 5 bases left between them. The CDR3 has 14 amino acids. CDR3 residues: CASSQLGNTGELFF. As DNA, the CDR3 is TGCGCCAGCAGTCAACTAGGGAACACCGGGGAGCTGTTTTTT.

The rearrangement links TRBV7-2 to TRBJ1-3; D remains ambiguous. CDR1 and CDR2 (germline): SGHTA, FQGNSA. V was pared by 6 bases and J by 0 bases, with 15 bases between. The CDR3 is 16 residues long. The CDR3 nucleotides read TGTGCCAGCAGGCCACCGGCGGGTAGCTCTGGAAACACCATATATTTT. Translating it yields CASRPPAGSSGNTIYF.

This chain connects TRBV6-1 to TRBJ2-7; either TRBD1 or TRBD2 may fit D (5 bases each). Trimming removed 4 bases at V and 0 bases at J, with 16 bases between. Per the germline V gene, CDR1 is MNHNS and CDR2 is SASEGT. The CDR3 runs 16 residues. The CDR3 region has the DNA TGTGCCAGCAGTGGGCTATGGGACGGAGGCTCCTACGAGCAGTACTTC. Translation: CASSGLWDGGSYEQYF.

This clone was seen once. This chain uses TRBV7-9 with TRBJ1-1; D gene unclear. The CDR3 runs to 13 residues. Germline V gives CDR1 SEHNR, CDR2 FQNEAQ (reference sequence). V dropped 1 base and J dropped 11 bases, with 14 bases sitting between them. The CDR3 loop reads CASSLGSEGEAFF. In nucleotides, the CDR3 is TGTGCCAGCAGCTTAGGTTCCGAGGGAGAGGCTTTCTTT.

The J gene is TRBJ2-7, the V gene TRBV2, with TRBD1 matching over 7 bases. The CDR3 consists of 13 residues. The germline gives CDR1 SNHLY, CDR2 FYNNEI. J lost 1 base, V lost 6 bases, and 3 bases had no gene match. The DNA of the CDR3 is TGTGCCAGCAGGTCCAGGGGGTCCTACGAGCAGTACTTC. Translation gives CASRSRGSYEQYF. Full variable domain (missing parts from reference TRBV2 and TRBJ2-7): EPEVTQTPSHQVTQMGQEVILRCVPISNHLYFYWYRQILGQKVEFLVSFYNNEISEKSEIFDDQFSVERPDGSNFTLKIRSTKLEDSAMYFCASRSRGSYEQYFGPGTRLTVT.

This sequence joins TRBV4-3 and TRBJ2-4; 10 nucleotides agree with TRBD2. V lost 0 bases and J lost 6; bases outside the gene matches: 17. This CDR3 is 20 amino acids long. Germline assignment: CDR1 LGHNA and CDR2 YSLEER. The CDR3: CASSQDGPSGGTLFPNIQYF. CDR3 bases: TGCGCCAGCAGCCAAGATGGTCCTAGCGGGGGAACCCTGTTCCCAAACATTCAGTACTTC.

This chain links TRBV29-1 with TRBJ1-5; 8 bases align to TRBD1. Looked up from germline, CDR1 is SQVTM and CDR2 is ANQGSEA. The CDR3 runs to 12 residues. J lost 11 bases, V lost 5 bases, and 8 bases had no gene match. The CDR3 here is CSVSDRGMAQHF. The CDR3 DNA follows: TGCAGCGTTTCCGACAGGGGAATGGCCCAGCATTTT.

This chain connects TRBV11-1 to TRBJ2-2; unclear D gene. Between the trimmed V and J ends, which lost 3 bases and 6 bases, there was a span of 17 bases. The germline CDR1 and CDR2 sequences are SGHAT and FQDESV (reference sequence). This CDR3 spans 16 amino acids. The CDR3 spells CASSFTKAGPPGELFF. The CDR3 DNA reads as TGTGCCAGCAGCTTCACTAAGGCAGGACCCCCCGGGGAGCTGTTTTTT.

This chain connects TRBV19 to TRBJ2-5; 11 nucleotides line up with TRBD1. CDR1 is LNHDA and CDR2 is SQIVND in the germline V gene (reference sequence). V shed 6 bases and J 3 bases; nucleotides not matched to a gene: 6. CDR3 size: 15 residues. In DNA form, the CDR3 reads TGTGCCAGTAGCTCCTCGGGACAGGGGGAAGAGACCCAGTACTTC. Its protein product is CASSSSGQGEETQYF.

The chain carries TRBV12-2 and TRBJ2-3; TRBD1 is the table's D call, not checked against the DNA. TRBV12-2 is a pseudogene. The length of the CDR3 is 13 residues. CDR3 region: CASRLVNTDTQYF. The CDR3 DNA reads as TGTGCAAGTCGCTTAGTCAACACAGATACGCAGTATTTT.